This TCR beta chain comes out of a study of blood T cells in healthy people across ages (dated by TCRdb to between 2014 and 2016). For the study in its entirety: In model experiments, template switching captured about one uniquely barcoded TCR beta cDNA molecule for every two T cells. Age-related changes in TCR beta repertoire diversity were measured in the study by deep sequencing normalized with unique cDNA molecular identifiers. Donors were grouped into four age groups: young (average roughly 16 years), middle-aged (roughly 37), aged (roughly 62) and long-lived (just over 80). To avoid experimental bias, donors of different ages were distributed randomly across sequencing lanes. Using the same blood draw, the study looked at two additional independent replicas of 1 million unique cDNA reads for two donors, one aged 18 to 29 and the other aged 80 or older. Broad study findings and their caveats: As age increased, observed TCR beta diversity per million T cells dropped in a roughly linear way, and a significant reduction was already evident by age around 41. Compared with the aged group, the long-lived group had more naive CD4+ T cells, fewer expanded clones and increased TCR diversity, a pattern suggesting age selection. Estimates of total diversity based on one million sequenced T cells were regarded as lower bounds and as underestimates. Because profiling used bulk unsorted PBMCs, naive and antigen-experienced compartments could not be compared conclusively. Donor CMV infection status was unknown, potentially confounding age-related changes in expanded clonotypes. Observed TCR beta diversity correlated strongly with the percentage of naive T cells measured by flow cytometry.

Systemically healthy Caucasian individuals from Russia, some 38 in total and aged about 6 to 100 years, were included as donors. Each donor gave about 9.7 milliliters of peripheral blood, drawn into EDTA-treated Vacutainer tubes. PBMCs were isolated by Ficoll-Paque density-gradient centrifugation, with at least 6.5 million obtained per sample. Total RNA, at least 5 micrograms per sample, was extracted from PBMCs with Trizol reagent. For every donor, an aliquot of PBMCs went through flow cytometry to measure the percentages of naive CD45RAhigh/CD27high T cells. The library was produced with 5' RACE. Sequencing was performed on an Illumina HiSeq 2500. A second PCR of about 7 to 12 cycles was run with a J-beta primer mix and a sample-barcoded 5' primer. A unique molecular identifier was introduced onto each TCR beta cDNA molecule by a template-switch 5' adaptor carrying 12 random nucleotides. Each sample yielded at least 3 million CDR3-containing paired-end reads. First-strand cDNA was synthesized from all RNA with the Mint cDNA synthesis kit, primed by a TRBC-specific oligonucleotide. After uracil-DNA glycosylase treatment, a first 18-cycle PCR used universal primers M1SS and BC2_uni_R on all cDNA. Concerning the study's data processing: Each sample was normalized by randomly selecting 1 million high-quality reads, each carrying a distinct molecular identifier. Reads sharing molecular identifiers were discarded rather than binned into consensus sequences. MiTCR, run with a Q25 quality threshold and the strictest error-elimination algorithm, handled CDR3 identification, clonotype clustering and error correction. A nonparametric unseen species model with Euler transformation was used to estimate lower-bound total TCR beta diversity. TCRdb trimmed the raw reads at Q25, called clones with MiXCR and kept productive beta chains. Entries that share a CDR3 protein sequence are merged under the most common genes and DNA. These V and J calls derive from TCRdb rather than the authors' analysis. Across this sample there are around 1,700,000 distinct CDR3 sequences, with 28% seen only once. Approximately 7.7% of the sample goes to the ten largest clones.

This clonotype was detected only a few times. There is no known antigen for this receptor. No much larger clone is present one base from it, and per-base qualities are unavailable. The germline V gene encodes CDR1 SGHDN and CDR2 FVKESK. The CDR3 sequence holds 13 residues, the cysteine and phenylalanine included. The DNA shown is the 39-base CDR3, in frame from base 1. V is shortened by 0 bases, J by 6 bases, and the region joining them spans 7 bases. This TCR derives from a woman aged 25 to 45 in good health. The V and J segments used are TRBV14 and TRBJ2-3; the D gene lacks a confident call. The sample consisted of blood. The CDR3 reads as follows: CASSQDLRDTQYF. At the DNA level, the sequence is TGTGCCAGCAGCCAAGACTTACGGGATACGCAGTATTTT.